This is a list of T cell receptor beta chains from one sample in a study of T cells in localized non-small cell lung cancer. Profiling relied on immunoSEQ multiplex PCR, and the TCRdb table lists in-frame clones only, not all of them. The table shows 40,000 or so clones, with about 76% occurring only once. Specimen: peripheral blood mononuclear cells, collected before any cancer treatment. Receptors originate from a male donor at least 60 years old with stage II lung adenocarcinoma. Each CDR3 is given with its conserved first and last residue. D genes are given only for firm matches. The size of a clone is reported for some rows only, either as once, few or many, or as a class for expanded clones.

TGTGCCATCGGATTGGGGGGAGGCACTGAAGCTTTCTTT,CAIGLGGGTEAFF,13,TRBJ1-1,.,.,TRBV10-3
TGTGCCAGCAGCTTCAAGGGTCTCACTGAAGCTTTCTTT,CASSFKGLTEAFF,13,TRBJ1-1,.,.,TRBV7-8
TGTGCCAGTAGTGTCTTCCCGTCCAGGTCCGCCGGGGAGCTGTTTTTT,CASSVFPSRSAGELFF,16,TRBJ2-2,.,.,TRBV19
TGTGCCAGCAGTCCGCCAGGCGGTAGCAATCAGCCCCAGCATTTT,CASSPPGGSNQPQHF,15,TRBJ1-5,.,.,TRBV7-9
TGTGCCAGTAGTGCCCGACAGGGTCCGGAAAAACTGTTTTTT,CASSARQGPEKLFF,14,TRBJ1-4,TRBD1,.,TRBV19
TGTGCCAGCTCACCACCTGGGAGGAACACTGAAGCTTTCTTT,CASSPPGRNTEAFF,14,TRBJ1-1,.,.,TRBV18
TGTGCCAGCAGCTACGCCGCGGGGAGAGTAACTAACTATGGCTACACCTTC,CASSYAAGRVTNYGYTF,17,TRBJ1-2,.,.,TRBV7-8
TGTGCCAGTAGTCCCTGGACACCAAACACTGAAGCTTTCTTT,CASSPWTPNTEAFF,14,TRBJ1-1,.,.,TRBV19
TGTGCCAGCAGTCAACCTCGAGGGGGACGGGATGGCTACACCTTC,CASSQPRGGRDGYTF,15,TRBJ1-2,.,.,TRBV2
TGCGCCAGCAGCTTGTCACAGTCGGGCTACACCTTC,CASSLSQSGYTF,12,TRBJ1-2,.,.,TRBV5-1
TGTGCCAGCAGCTTAGGCACAGGGGGAGTTTATAGCAATCAGCCCCAGCATTTT,CASSLGTGGVYSNQPQHF,18,TRBJ1-5,TRBD1,.,TRBV7-9
TGCGCCAGCAGACAGAGCCTTAGCACAGATACGCAGTATTTT,CASRQSLSTDTQYF,14,TRBJ2-3,.,.,TRBV5-1
TGTGCCGCTTCTGGGACAGGGAAAGGTCGAGATGGCTACACCTTC,CAASGTGKGRDGYTF,15,TRBJ1-2,.,few,TRBV21-1
TGTGCCTGGAGTGGACTCTGGGGGACCGCTGGAAACACCATATATTTT,CAWSGLWGTAGNTIYF,16,TRBJ1-3,.,.,TRBV30
TGCGCCAGCAGCGTCCGACAGGGGAATTCACCCCTCCACTTT,CASSVRQGNSPLHF,14,TRBJ1-6,TRBD1,.,TRBV4-1
TGTGCCAGCAGTCAGGTTGAGACAGGGGGCAAGGAGCAGTTCTTC,CASSQVETGGKEQFF,15,TRBJ2-1,TRBD1,few,TRBV2
TGTGCCAGCAGCCCTACCGGGACAGGGCTTACCGAGCAGTACTTC,CASSPTGTGLTEQYF,15,TRBJ2-7,TRBD1,.,TRBV11-2
TGTGCCAGCAGCTTATTGGGGAACACTGAAGCTTTCTTT,CASSLLGNTEAFF,13,TRBJ1-1,.,.,TRBV7-3
TGTGCCAGTGAAAGTTGGGACAGCCACAGCAATCAGCCCCAGCATTTT,CASESWDSHSNQPQHF,16,TRBJ1-5,TRBD1,.,TRBV19
TGTGCCATCAGTCCGGGACAGGGGGTAGACGAGCAGTACTTC,CAISPGQGVDEQYF,14,TRBJ2-7,TRBD1,.,TRBV10-3
TGTGCCAGCAGACGGGACAGGGGCCGGGAAAACACTGAAGCTTTCTTT,CASRRDRGRENTEAFF,16,TRBJ1-1,TRBD1,.,TRBV7-9
TGTGCCAGCAGCAAGCCCGAAACCCGACAGAATAGCAATCAGCCCCAGCATTTT,CASSKPETRQNSNQPQHF,18,TRBJ1-5,.,.,TRBV7-7
TGTGCCAGCATGGGGGCCACAGATACGCAGTATTTT,CASMGATDTQYF,12,TRBJ2-3,.,.,TRBV6-5
TGTGCCAGCAGTGGGCCCGGCTACGAGCAGTACTTC,CASSGPGYEQYF,12,TRBJ2-7,.,.,TRBV2
TGTGCCAGCAGGGGACGGACAGGGGGAGACTACGAGCAGTACTTC,CASRGRTGGDYEQYF,15,TRBJ2-7,TRBD1,.,TRBV6-1
TGTGCCACCAGCACCGGACAGGCCTACGAGCAGTACTTC,CATSTGQAYEQYF,13,TRBJ2-7,TRBD1,.,TRBV15
TGTGCCAGCACGAGACAGGGGGCGGCTAATGAAAAACTGTTTTTT,CASTRQGAANEKLFF,15,TRBJ1-4,TRBD1,.,TRBV6-1
TGTGCCAGCAGGGCTAGCCCCACCGGGGAGCTGTTTTTT,CASRASPTGELFF,13,TRBJ2-2,.,.,TRBV2
TGTGCCAGCAGCCCCGGGACTAGCGGGGAACTAGCCAAAAACATTCAGTACTTC,CASSPGTSGELAKNIQYF,18,TRBJ2-4,TRBD2,.,TRBV7-9
TGTGCCAGCAGTGCAGGTTTTGAGGGTATGGGCTACACCTTC,CASSAGFEGMGYTF,14,TRBJ1-2,.,.,TRBV6-4
TGTGCCAGCAGCATCCAGACGGGCACTGAAGCTTTCTTT,CASSIQTGTEAFF,13,TRBJ1-1,.,.,TRBV9